The clone carrying this T cell receptor (beta chain) showed up just once. Generated by immunoSEQ multiplex PCR, the TCRdb table keeps only in-frame clones and is missing some. The sample includes 200,000 to 250,000 clones, about four fifths of them seen just once. Germline V gene sequence: CDR1 SNHLY, CDR2 FYNNEI. V lost 7 bases, J lost 7 bases, and 20 bases lay in between. This CDR3 spans 15 amino acids. The sample belongs to a study of blood T cell repertoires in COVID-19. The chain is built from TRBV2 and TRBJ2-1; a weak D match, TRBD1 (6 bases). The clonotype comes from a woman aged 60-70 years who had recovered from COVID-19. Material: PBMCs or T cells enriched from blood (not recorded which). The CDR3: CASTEGRGKRNEQFF. DNA for the CDR3: TGTGCCAGCACCGAGGGTAGGGGGAAGAGGAATGAGCAGTTCTTC.